This entry is about one T cell receptor (beta chain). The antigen remains unidentified. This sample was taken from a study of T-cell memory formation after mild COVID-19. Trimming cost V 6 bases and J 3 bases; bases outside gene matches: 10. The CDR3 length is 15 residues. Germline V gene sequence: CDR1 SNHLY, CDR2 FYNNEI. Study-wide findings and caveats: Some responding clones appeared in pre-infection memory, suggesting cross-reactive memory joined.

TCRdb processed the 5' RACE reads anew with MiXCR; each CDR3 protein has one entry. The table includes approximately 200,000 distinct CDR3 sequences, 15% to 20% detected once. The chain is built from TRBV2 and TRBJ2-7; 8 bases are shared with TRBD1. Sequencing was done on a sample of PBMCs or a T cell subset sorted from them (not recorded which). The TCR originated in an adult woman who had mild COVID-19 (a few samples of this study predate the infection). Cell type and time point are not known. The DNA of the CDR3 is TGTGCCAGCAGGGACAGGGTAGGGTTCCGCTACGAGCAGTACTTC. Translated, it gives CASRDRVGFRYEQYF.